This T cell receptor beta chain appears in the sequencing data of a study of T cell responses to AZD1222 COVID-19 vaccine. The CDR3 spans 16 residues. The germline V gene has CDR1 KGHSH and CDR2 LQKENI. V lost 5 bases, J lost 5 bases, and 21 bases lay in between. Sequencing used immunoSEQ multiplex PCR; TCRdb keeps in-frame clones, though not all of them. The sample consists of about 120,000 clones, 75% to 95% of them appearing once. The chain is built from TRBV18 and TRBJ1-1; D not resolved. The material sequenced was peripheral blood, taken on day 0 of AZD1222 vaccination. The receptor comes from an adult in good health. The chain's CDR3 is CASSGADASSWTEAFF. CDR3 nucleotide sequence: TGTGCCAGCTCAGGCGCCGACGCCAGTAGTTGGACTGAAGCTTTCTTT.